The subject of this entry is one TCR beta chain. The record originates from a study of blood T cell repertoires in COVID-19. The wider study: Both acute and convalescent COVID-19 samples were obtained from the United States, Italy and Spain. Sample material is recorded as cDNA or gDNA derived from T cells, B-cell-depleted T cells, or PBMCs.

This CDR3 is built from 13 residues. Germline V lookup: CDR1 MNHEY, CDR2 SVGAGI. J gave up 3 bases and V 8 bases, and 3 bases lay outside the gene matches. Assay: immunoSEQ multiplex PCR; the TCRdb copy retains only in-frame clones and omits some. The repertoire holds over 200,000 clones, with approximately 83% as singletons. This chain links TRBV6-5 with TRBJ2-7; 11 bases are a match to TRBD1. Sequenced input: peripheral blood. This sequence originates from a woman in her twenties or thirties who had recovered from COVID-19. CDR3 coding DNA: TGTGCCAGCTGGGACAGGGGGAACTACGAGCAGTACTTC. Its translation is CASWDRGNYEQYF.